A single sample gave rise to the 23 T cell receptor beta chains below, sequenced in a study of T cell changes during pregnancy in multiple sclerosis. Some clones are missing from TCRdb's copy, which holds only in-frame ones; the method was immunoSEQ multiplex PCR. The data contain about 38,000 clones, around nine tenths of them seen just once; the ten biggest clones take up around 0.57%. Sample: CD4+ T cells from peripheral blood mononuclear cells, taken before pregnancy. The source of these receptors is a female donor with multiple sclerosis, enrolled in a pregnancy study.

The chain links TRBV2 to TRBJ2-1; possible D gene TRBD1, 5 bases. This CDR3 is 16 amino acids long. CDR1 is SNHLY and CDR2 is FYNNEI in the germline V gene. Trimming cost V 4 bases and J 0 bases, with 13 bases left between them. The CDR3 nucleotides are TGTGCCAGCAGTGGGCGCAGGGCGAGCTCCTACAATGAGCAGTTCTTC. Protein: CASSGRRASSYNEQFF.

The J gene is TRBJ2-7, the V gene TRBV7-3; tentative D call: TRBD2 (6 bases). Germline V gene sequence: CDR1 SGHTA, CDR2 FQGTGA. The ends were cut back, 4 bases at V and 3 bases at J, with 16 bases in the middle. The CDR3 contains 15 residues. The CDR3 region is CASSSYAGSDYEQYF. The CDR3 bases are TGTGCCAGCAGCTCCTACGCCGGGAGCGACTACGAGCAGTACTTC.

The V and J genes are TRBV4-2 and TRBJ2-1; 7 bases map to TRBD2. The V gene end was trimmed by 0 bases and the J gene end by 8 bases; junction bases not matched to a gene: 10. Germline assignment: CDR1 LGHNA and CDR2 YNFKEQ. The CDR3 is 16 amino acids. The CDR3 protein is CASSQDLGGGSDEQFF. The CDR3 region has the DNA TGTGCCAGCAGCCAAGATCTGGGGGGGGGATCGGATGAGCAGTTCTTC.

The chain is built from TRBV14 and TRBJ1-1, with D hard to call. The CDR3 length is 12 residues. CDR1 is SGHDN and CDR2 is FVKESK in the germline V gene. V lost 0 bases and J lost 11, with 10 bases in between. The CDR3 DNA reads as TGTGCCAGCAGCCAAGATCTAAGCCGGGCTTTCTTT. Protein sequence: CASSQDLSRAFF. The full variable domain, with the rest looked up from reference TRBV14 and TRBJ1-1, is EAGVTQFPSHSVIEKGQTVTLRCDPISGHDNLYWYRRVMGKEIKFLLHFVKESKQDESGMPNNRFLAERTGGTYSTLKVQPAELEDSGVYFCASSQDLSRAFFGQGTRLTVV.

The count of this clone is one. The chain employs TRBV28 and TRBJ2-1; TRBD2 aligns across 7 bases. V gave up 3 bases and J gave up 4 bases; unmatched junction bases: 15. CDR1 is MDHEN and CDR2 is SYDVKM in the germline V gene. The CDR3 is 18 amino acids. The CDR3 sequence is CASSFPLLTASGYNEQFF. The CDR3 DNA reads TGTGCCAGCAGTTTTCCCCTCCTGACCGCTAGCGGTTACAATGAGCAGTTCTTC.

The CDR3 spells CASSLTGGQGNRKQFF. The CDR3 DNA reads TGTGCCAGCAGCTTAACTGGGGGACAGGGGAATAGAAAGCAGTTCTTC. V gene TRBV11-2 combines with J gene TRBJ2-1; 10 bases line up with TRBD1. J lost 11 bases, V lost 2 bases, and 12 bases had no gene match. Germline V gene sequence: CDR1 SGHAT, CDR2 FQNNGV. The CDR3 extends over 16 amino acids.

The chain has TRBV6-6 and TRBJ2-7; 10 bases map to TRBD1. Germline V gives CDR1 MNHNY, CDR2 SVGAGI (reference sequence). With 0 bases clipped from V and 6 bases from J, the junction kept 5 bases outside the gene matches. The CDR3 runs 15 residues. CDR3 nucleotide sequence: TGTGCCAGCAGTTACTCGGGACAGGGGATGGGCGAGCAGTACTTC. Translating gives CASSYSGQGMGEQYF.

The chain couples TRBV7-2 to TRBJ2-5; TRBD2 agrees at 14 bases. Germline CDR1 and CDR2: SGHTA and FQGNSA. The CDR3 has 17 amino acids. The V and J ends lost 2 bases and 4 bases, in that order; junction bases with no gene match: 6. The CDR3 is CASSLPGLAGGGETQYF. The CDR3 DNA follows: TGTGCCAGCAGCTTACCTGGACTAGCGGGGGGCGGAGAGACCCAGTACTTC. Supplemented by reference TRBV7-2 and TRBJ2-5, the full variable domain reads GAGVSQSPSNKVTEKGKDVELRCDPISGHTALYWYRQSLGQGLEFLIYFQGNSAPDKSGLPSDRFSAERTGGSVSTLTIQRTQQEDSAVYLCASSLPGLAGGGETQYFGPGTRLLVL.

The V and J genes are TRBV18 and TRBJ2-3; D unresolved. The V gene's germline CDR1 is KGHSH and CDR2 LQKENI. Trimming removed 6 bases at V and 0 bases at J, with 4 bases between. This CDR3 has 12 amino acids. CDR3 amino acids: CASSLSTDTQYF. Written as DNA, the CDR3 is TGTGCCAGCTCTCTTAGCACAGATACGCAGTATTTT.

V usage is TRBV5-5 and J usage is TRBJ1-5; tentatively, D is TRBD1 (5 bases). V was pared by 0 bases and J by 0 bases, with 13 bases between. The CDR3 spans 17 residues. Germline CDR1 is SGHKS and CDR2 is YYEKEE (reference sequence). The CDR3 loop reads CASSLVTVANSNQPQHF. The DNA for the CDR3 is TGTGCCAGCAGCTTGGTGACAGTGGCTAATAGCAATCAGCCCCAGCATTTT.

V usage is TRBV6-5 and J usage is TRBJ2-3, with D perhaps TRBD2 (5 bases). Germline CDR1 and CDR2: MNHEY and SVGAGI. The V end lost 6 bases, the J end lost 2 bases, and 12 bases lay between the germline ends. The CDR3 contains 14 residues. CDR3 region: CASSAPGYTDTQYF. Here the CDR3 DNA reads TGTGCCAGCAGCGCTCCGGGGTACACAGATACGCAGTATTTT.

The CDR3 DNA is TGTGCCAGCAGCGTGACTAGCGGGGGGGGCAATGAGCAGTTCTTC. As protein: CASSVTSGGGNEQFF. This chain joins TRBV9 and TRBJ2-1, with TRBD2 matching over 14 bases. The CDR3 is 15 residues long. V trimming: 2 bases; J trimming: 6 bases; junction bases outside the gene matches: 1. CDR1 and CDR2 from the germline V gene are SGDLS and YYNGEE.

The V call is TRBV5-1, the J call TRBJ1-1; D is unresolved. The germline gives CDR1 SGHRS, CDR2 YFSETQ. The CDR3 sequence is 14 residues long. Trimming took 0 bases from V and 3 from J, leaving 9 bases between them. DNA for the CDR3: TGCGCCAGCAGCTTGGCGGGAAGAGACACTGAAGCTTTCTTT. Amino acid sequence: CASSLAGRDTEAFF.

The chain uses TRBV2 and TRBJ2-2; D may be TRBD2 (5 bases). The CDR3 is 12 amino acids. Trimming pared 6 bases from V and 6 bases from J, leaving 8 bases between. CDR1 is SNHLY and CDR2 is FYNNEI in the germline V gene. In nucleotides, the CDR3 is TGTGCCAGCAGACTAGACCCCGGGGAGCTGTTTTTT. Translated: CASRLDPGELFF.

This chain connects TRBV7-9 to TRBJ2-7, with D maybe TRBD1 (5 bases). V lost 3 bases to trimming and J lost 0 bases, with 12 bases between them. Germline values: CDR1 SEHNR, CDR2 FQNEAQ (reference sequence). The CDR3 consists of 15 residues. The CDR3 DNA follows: TGTGCCAGCAGCTTCTCTCGTGGACACTCCTACGAGCAGTACTTC. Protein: CASSFSRGHSYEQYF.

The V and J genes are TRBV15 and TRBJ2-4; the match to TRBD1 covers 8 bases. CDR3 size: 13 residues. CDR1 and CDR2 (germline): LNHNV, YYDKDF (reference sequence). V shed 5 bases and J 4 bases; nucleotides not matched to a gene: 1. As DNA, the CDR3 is TGTGCCACCAGCTGGGACAGGAAAAACATTCAGTACTTC. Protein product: CATSWDRKNIQYF.

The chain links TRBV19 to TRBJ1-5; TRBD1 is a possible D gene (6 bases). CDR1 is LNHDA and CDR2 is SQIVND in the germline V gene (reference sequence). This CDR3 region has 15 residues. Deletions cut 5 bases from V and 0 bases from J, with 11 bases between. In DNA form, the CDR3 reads TGTGCCAGTAGTGCGCGGACAGTTAGCAATCAGCCCCAGCATTTT. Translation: CASSARTVSNQPQHF.

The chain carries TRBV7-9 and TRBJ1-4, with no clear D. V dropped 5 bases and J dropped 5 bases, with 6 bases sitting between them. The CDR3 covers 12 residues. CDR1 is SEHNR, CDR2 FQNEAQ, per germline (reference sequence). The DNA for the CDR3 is TGTGCCAGCAGCCGGGTAAATGAAAAACTGTTTTTT. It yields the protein CASSRVNEKLFF.

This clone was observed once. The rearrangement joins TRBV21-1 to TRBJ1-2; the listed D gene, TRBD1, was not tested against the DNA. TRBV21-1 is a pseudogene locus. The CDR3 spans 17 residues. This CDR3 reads CASTLTEDRDRVEGYTF. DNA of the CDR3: TGTGCCAGCACCCTAACCGAGGACAGGGATCGGGTTGAAGGCTACACCTTC.

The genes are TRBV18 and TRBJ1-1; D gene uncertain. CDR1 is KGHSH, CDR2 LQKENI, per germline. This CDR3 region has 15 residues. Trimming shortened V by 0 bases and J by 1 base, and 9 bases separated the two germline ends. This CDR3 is CASSPPNTGNTEAFF. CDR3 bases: TGTGCCAGCTCACCACCGAATACTGGGAACACTGAAGCTTTCTTT. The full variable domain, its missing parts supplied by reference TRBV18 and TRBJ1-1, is NAGVMQNPRHLVRRRGQEARLRCSPMKGHSHVYWYRQLPEEGLKFMVYLQKENIIDESGMPKERFSAEFPKEGPSILRIQQVVRGDSAAYFCASSPPNTGNTEAFFGQGTRLTVV.

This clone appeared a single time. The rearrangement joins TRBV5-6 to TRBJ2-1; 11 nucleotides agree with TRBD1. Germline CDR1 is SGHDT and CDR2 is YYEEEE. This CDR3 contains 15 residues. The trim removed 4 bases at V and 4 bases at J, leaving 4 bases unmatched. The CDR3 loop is CASSRTGGLYNEQFF. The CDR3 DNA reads TGTGCCAGCAGCAGGACAGGGGGCTTATACAATGAGCAGTTCTTC.

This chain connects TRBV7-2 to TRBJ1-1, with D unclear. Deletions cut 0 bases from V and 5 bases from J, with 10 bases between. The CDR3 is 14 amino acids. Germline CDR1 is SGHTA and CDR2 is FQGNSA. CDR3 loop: CASSLAGRGTEAFF. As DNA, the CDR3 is TGTGCCAGCAGCTTAGCGGGGAGAGGAACTGAAGCTTTCTTT.

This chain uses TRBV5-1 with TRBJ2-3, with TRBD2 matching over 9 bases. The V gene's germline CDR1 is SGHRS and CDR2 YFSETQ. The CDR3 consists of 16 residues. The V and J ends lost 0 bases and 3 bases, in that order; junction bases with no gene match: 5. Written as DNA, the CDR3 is TGCGCCAGCAGCTTGGAAGGTAGCGGGGGTACAGATACGCAGTATTTT. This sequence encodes CASSLEGSGGTDTQYF.